This T cell receptor (beta chain) was found in a study of blood T cell repertoires in COVID-19. CDR1 and CDR2 (germline): PRHDT, FYEKMQ (reference sequence). The V gene lost 3 bases and the J gene lost 1 base, with 15 bases spanning the gap. The CDR3 is 16 residues long. Participants, roughly 18 to 100 years old, spanned approximately 25 US areas. Measured with immunoSEQ multiplex PCR; TCRdb has only the in-frame clones, and not every one. In the table there are approximately 220,000 clones, 80% to 90% of which are singletons. The chain recombines TRBV13 with TRBJ1-1; D not resolved. This receptor was taken from a woman aged 25 to 39 with acute COVID-19. Source material: PBMCs or T cells enriched from blood (not recorded which). The CDR3 region is CASSLVKVGGNTEAFF. In nucleotides, the CDR3 is TGTGCCAGCAGCTTGGTCAAAGTAGGAGGGAACACTGAAGCTTTCTTT.